The 30 T cell receptor beta chains below all came from one sample that was sequenced in a study of pediatric ulcerative colitis. Data came from immunoSEQ multiplex PCR; TCRdb stores just in-frame clones and leaves some out. The sample consists of under 70,000 clones, more than 75% of them appearing once. Sample: blood. The receptor source for this set is a boy aged 5-17 years who was a control in a study of pediatric ulcerative colitis.

The gene calls are TRBV29-1 and TRBJ2-3; no definite D call. With 3 bases removed from V and 6 bases from J, the gap between germline ends came to 7 bases. The CDR3 has 11 residues. Germline V gene sequence: CDR1 SQVTM, CDR2 ANQGSEA. The CDR3 DNA reads as TGCAGCGTTGAGGGCCGCGATACGCAGTATTTT. It is translated as CSVEGRDTQYF.

The V gene is TRBV6-4, the J gene TRBJ2-3, with D possibly being TRBD1 (6 bases). This CDR3 has 15 residues. V dropped 4 bases and J dropped 6 bases, with 17 bases sitting between them. Germline CDR1 reads MRHNA; CDR2 reads SNTAGT. The CDR3 DNA reads as TGTGCCAGCAGTGTGGACCCAGGGGCGCGGGATACGCAGTATTTT. Translating gives CASSVDPGARDTQYF.

This chain uses TRBV25-1 with TRBJ2-1, with 7 bases identical to TRBD2. The V gene's germline CDR1 is MGHDK and CDR2 SYGVNS. V was clipped by 3 bases and J by 5 bases; unmatched bases: 4. This CDR3 comprises 14 residues. The CDR3 protein is CASSDERDDNEQFF. The CDR3 region has the DNA TGTGCCAGCAGTGATGAGCGGGACGACAATGAGCAGTTCTTC.

The chain combines TRBV7-9 with TRBJ2-2; perhaps TRBD1 as D (5 bases). Germline V gene data show CDR1 as SEHNR and CDR2 as FQNEAQ (reference sequence). The ends were cut back, 5 bases at V and 3 bases at J, with 16 bases in the middle. CDR3 length equals 16 residues. This chain's CDR3 is CASSPGAGSDTGELFF. Here the CDR3 DNA reads TGTGCCAGCAGCCCAGGTGCAGGGTCGGACACCGGGGAGCTGTTTTTT.

The table lists this clone with a few counts. Other DNA sequences of this sample code for an identical CDR3. The V call is TRBV7-2, the J call TRBJ2-1; 14 nucleotides align to TRBD2. Trimming cost V 4 bases and J 7 bases; bases outside gene matches: 3. CDR1 and CDR2 from the germline V gene are SGHTA and FQGNSA. The CDR3 length is 15 residues. The CDR3 here is CASSSGLAGVNEQFF. The CDR3 DNA is TGTGCCAGCAGCTCGGGACTAGCGGGGGTGAATGAGCAGTTCTTC.

This clone was detected once. The chain combines TRBV18 with TRBJ1-1, with D tentatively TRBD1 (5 bases). CDR1 and CDR2 from the germline V gene are KGHSH and LQKENI. Trimming removed 4 bases from V and 3 bases from J, with 24 bases in between. This CDR3 has 18 residues. CDR3 bases: TGTGCCAGCTCACGAATAGGGAAAAACAGGAGCAAGGACACTGAAGCTTTCTTT. Translated: CASSRIGKNRSKDTEAFF.

This chain links TRBV4-1 with TRBJ2-5; 9 nucleotides align to TRBD2. The J call is doubtful: the DNA matches TRBJ2-7 better. This CDR3 region has 17 residues. Per germline, CDR1 MGHRA and CDR2 YSYEKL. CDR3 DNA: TGCGCCAGCAGCCAAGATAGTAGCCCTAGCGGGAACTACGAGCAGTACTTC. This gives the protein CASSQDSSPSGNYEQYF.

This clone was seen once. V and J are TRBV15 and TRBJ2-1, with a weak D call TRBD2 (6 bases). Germline loops: CDR1 LNHNV, CDR2 YYDKDF (reference sequence). The CDR3 contains 15 residues. Trimming cost V 5 bases and J 3 bases, with 14 bases left between them. CDR3 DNA: TGTGCCACCAGCCGAGGGGCGGGATACTACAATGAGCAGTTCTTC. Its translation: CATSRGAGYYNEQFF.

Only one count was recorded for this clone. The chain carries TRBV28 and TRBJ1-2; possibly TRBD1 for D (5 bases). Germline lookup yields CDR1 MDHEN and CDR2 SYDVKM. Between the trimmed V and J ends, which lost 5 bases and 4 bases, there was a span of 17 bases. CDR3 length: 15 residues. CDR3 protein: CASSPTRRGGYGYTF. DNA for the CDR3: TGTGCCAGCAGTCCAACGCGCCGGGGGGGCTATGGCTACACCTTC.

The J gene is TRBJ2-2, the V gene TRBV7-3, with 7 bases fitting TRBD2. The V gene's germline CDR1 is SGHTA and CDR2 FQGTGA. The CDR3 contains 14 residues. The ends lost 5 bases at V and 2 bases at J; junction bases unmatched: 2. CDR3 protein: CASSRDYNTGELFF. Written as DNA, the CDR3 is TGTGCCAGCAGCCGGGACTACAACACCGGGGAGCTGTTTTTT.

The CDR3 DNA sequence: TGTGCCAGCAGTGCAAGACAGGGGGATACGCAGTATTTT. The encoded protein is CASSARQGDTQYF. The gene calls are TRBV25-1 and TRBJ2-3, with 8 nucleotides matching TRBD1. Germline assignment: CDR1 MGHDK and CDR2 SYGVNS. The CDR3 consists of 13 residues. With 4 bases clipped from V and 6 bases from J, the junction kept 3 bases outside the gene matches.

The V call is TRBV9, the J call TRBJ2-7, with D perhaps TRBD1 (6 bases). The V end was cut by 2 bases, the J end by 5 bases, with 14 bases between. The CDR3 sequence is 14 residues long. Germline V gene lookup returns CDR1 SGDLS and CDR2 YYNGEE. The CDR3, as DNA: TGTGCCAGCAGCGTGTCGGGACACCCCAACGAGCAGTACTTC. Protein sequence: CASSVSGHPNEQYF.

The chain couples TRBV7-9 to TRBJ1-1, with D perhaps matching TRBD1 (6 bases). The CDR3 contains 17 residues. CDR1 is SEHNR, CDR2 FQNEAQ, per germline (reference sequence). Trimming shortened V by 5 bases and J by 0 bases, and 19 bases separated the two germline ends. CDR3 nucleotide sequence: TGTGCCAGCAGCCCTCGGACAGTCCCAACCATGAACACTGAAGCTTTCTTT. It codes for CASSPRTVPTMNTEAFF.

CDR3 protein: CASSWDIYEQYF. Here the CDR3 DNA reads TGTGCCAGCAGTTGGGACATTTACGAGCAGTACTTC. The genes are TRBV28 and TRBJ2-7, with TRBD1 as a possible D gene (6 bases). Germline V gene lookup returns CDR1 MDHEN and CDR2 SYDVKM. V was trimmed by 4 bases and J by 4 bases, leaving 8 bases between them. The CDR3 spans 12 residues.

This chain links TRBV7-6 with TRBJ1-1, with D perhaps matching TRBD1 (5 bases). Trimming took off 4 bases at V and 6 bases at J, with 12 bases between the two ends. The germline CDR1 and CDR2 sequences are SGHVS and FNYEAQ. This CDR3 comprises 13 residues. The CDR3 nucleotides read TGTGCCAGCAGCTGGGACGAGGGCTCTGAAGCTTTCTTT. Its protein product is CASSWDEGSEAFF.

The V call is TRBV7-6, the J call TRBJ2-2; the D is unclear. The CDR3 runs 12 residues. V was pared by 0 bases and J by 6 bases, with 2 bases between. The germline gives CDR1 SGHVS, CDR2 FNYEAQ. The CDR3 is CASSLAPGELFF. In DNA, the CDR3 is TGTGCCAGCAGCTTAGCTCCCGGGGAGCTGTTTTTT.

The V and J genes are TRBV6-5 and TRBJ1-2; D not resolved. The CDR3 has 13 amino acids. The ends were cut back, 7 bases at V and 6 bases at J, with 15 bases in the middle. Looked up from germline, CDR1 is MNHEY and CDR2 is SVGAGI. The CDR3, as DNA: TGTGCCAGCATCCTGGTCCCACGGGATGGCTACACCTTC. Translating it yields CASILVPRDGYTF.

The chain links TRBV7-2 to TRBJ2-7, with D possibly TRBD2 on 5 matching bases. Germline values: CDR1 SGHTA, CDR2 FQGNSA. Trimming removed 5 bases from V and 7 bases from J, with 12 bases in between. The CDR3 sequence is 12 residues long. The CDR3 loop reads CASSHPGEEQYF. The CDR3 bases are TGTGCCAGCAGCCACCCCGGGGAAGAGCAGTACTTC.

The chain recombines TRBV6-1 with TRBJ2-3; D is undetermined. The ends were cut back, 7 bases at V and 2 bases at J, with 4 bases in the middle. The CDR3 has 11 amino acids. Per germline, CDR1 MNHNS and CDR2 SASEGT. The CDR3, as DNA: TGTGCCAGCAAGGTCACAGATACGCAGTATTTT. It translates to CASKVTDTQYF.

The rearrangement links TRBV9 to TRBJ1-1; 10 bases are a match to TRBD1. This CDR3 has 15 residues. Germline V gives CDR1 SGDLS, CDR2 YYNGEE. Losses at the gene ends were 1 base for V and 4 bases for J; bases not matched to a gene: 4. The CDR3 loop reads CASSVPGQGPTEAFF. The DNA of the CDR3 is TGTGCCAGCAGCGTACCGGGACAGGGGCCCACTGAAGCTTTCTTT.

The chain recombines TRBV11-2 with TRBJ2-7; perhaps TRBD1 as D (5 bases). The CDR3 runs 16 residues. Trimming took off 4 bases at V and 0 bases at J, with 16 bases between the two ends. Germline V gives CDR1 SGHAT, CDR2 FQNNGV. CDR3 DNA: TGTGCCAGCAGCTCACCTTCAAGGGGAAGCTCCTACGAGCAGTACTTC. The encoded protein is CASSSPSRGSSYEQYF.

The chain links TRBV28 to TRBJ1-5; D gene unclear. V was shortened by 3 bases and J by 1 base, with 10 bases between the two germline ends. CDR3 length equals 15 residues. Germline V gene lookup returns CDR1 MDHEN and CDR2 SYDVKM. In DNA, the CDR3 is TGTGCCAGCAGTTTTCTCTCCACGAGCAATCAGCCCCAGCATTTT. Translated: CASSFLSTSNQPQHF. The variable domain in full, with the rest retrieved from reference TRBV28 and TRBJ1-5, is DVKVTQSSRYLVKRTGEKVFLECVQDMDHENMFWYRQDPGLGLRLIYFSYDVKMKEKGDIPEGYSVSREKKERFSLILESASTNQTSMYLCASSFLSTSNQPQHFGDGTRLSIL.

This chain connects TRBV10-1 to TRBJ2-7, with 10 nucleotides matching TRBD1. The J segment lost 1 base and the V segment lost 8 bases, leaving 5 bases of the junction unmatched. The CDR3 totals 14 residues. Germline CDR1 WNHNN, CDR2 SYGVQD (reference sequence). CDR3 sequence (DNA): TGCGCCAGCCAACCGGGACAGGGGTCCTACGAGCAGTACTTC. This encodes CASQPGQGSYEQYF.

The V call is TRBV19, the J call TRBJ2-7; 8 bases align to TRBD1. The CDR3 covers 15 residues. V lost 1 base, J lost 1 base, and 3 bases stayed unmatched. Germline V CDR1 and CDR2: LNHDA, SQIVND (reference sequence). Written as DNA, the CDR3 is TGTGCCAGTAGTATAGCAGGGGGCGATTCCTACGAGCAGTACTTC. This gives the protein CASSIAGGDSYEQYF.

The J gene is TRBJ1-2, the V gene TRBV10-3; D may be TRBD1 (5 bases). The germline V gene has CDR1 ENHRY and CDR2 SYGVKD. With 0 bases removed from V and 9 bases from J, the gap between germline ends came to 11 bases. The CDR3 has 13 residues. Here the CDR3 reads CAISESGQGRYTF. CDR3 nucleotides: TGTGCCATCAGTGAGTCTGGGCAGGGACGCTACACCTTC.

V and J are TRBV7-2 and TRBJ2-7; the D is unclear. CDR3 length equals 15 residues. CDR1 is SGHTA and CDR2 is FQGNSA in the germline V gene. Trimming took 1 base from V and 7 from J, leaving 17 bases between them. The chain's CDR3 is CASSLVGPSSLEQYF. As DNA, the CDR3 is TGTGCCAGCAGCTTAGTAGGTCCGTCCTCTCTGGAGCAGTACTTC.

CDR3 region: CASSWGTGGLNEQFF. The CDR3 DNA follows: TGTGCCAGCAGTTGGGGGACAGGGGGGCTCAATGAGCAGTTCTTC. This chain connects TRBV7-9 to TRBJ2-1, with 11 positions matching TRBD1. The CDR3 extends over 15 amino acids. CDR1 SEHNR and CDR2 FQNEAQ come from the germline V gene (reference sequence). The V gene end was trimmed by 6 bases and the J gene end by 6 bases; junction bases not matched to a gene: 7.

The chain combines TRBV19 with TRBJ2-7, with 8 bases matching TRBD2. Trimming at V came to 6 bases and at J to 5 bases, leaving 3 bases not matched to a gene. Germline V gives CDR1 LNHDA, CDR2 SQIVND (reference sequence). The CDR3 sequence is 12 residues long. CDR3 protein: CASRAGVDEQYF. CDR3 bases: TGTGCCAGTAGAGCGGGAGTGGACGAGCAGTACTTC.

CDR3 DNA: TGTGCCAGCAGTGCGGGAGCGTACTACGAGCAGTACTTC. Translated: CASSAGAYYEQYF. J is TRBJ2-7 and V is TRBV25-1; weak D call: TRBD2 (6 bases). There are 13 residues in the CDR3. V was trimmed by 4 bases and J by 3 bases, leaving 10 bases between them. Germline V CDR1 and CDR2: MGHDK, SYGVNS.

This clone was recorded once. The rearrangement links TRBV15 to TRBJ2-1; 8 nucleotides align to TRBD1. Trimming took 3 bases from V and 1 from J; bases not matched to a gene: 2. Germline lookup yields CDR1 LNHNV and CDR2 YYDKDF (reference sequence). The CDR3 runs to 15 residues. In DNA form, the CDR3 reads TGTGCCACCAGCAGCGACAGGGGATCCTACAATGAGCAGTTCTTC. Amino acid sequence: CATSSDRGSYNEQFF.